What follows describes a single T cell receptor (beta chain). The data were obtained in a study of blood T cell repertoires in COVID-19. Turning to the study itself: Acute and convalescent COVID-19 samples came from the United States, Italy and Spain.

Seattle enrolled patients during active infection and tracked them longitudinally. This CDR3 has 15 residues. The germline gives CDR1 MDHEN, CDR2 SYDVKM. Trimming took off 7 bases at V and 4 bases at J, with 18 bases between the two ends. Profiling relied on immunoSEQ multiplex PCR, and the TCRdb table lists in-frame clones only, not all of them. Of some 200,000 clones in the sample, about 84% were seen once. The chain is built from TRBV28 and TRBJ2-3, with D perhaps matching TRBD2 (5 bases). This receptor was obtained from an elderly woman with COVID-19, enrolled during active disease. The source material was peripheral blood. In DNA, the CDR3 is TGTGCCAGCATGACGGACTCGCCCCCGGCAGATACGCAGTATTTT. Residues: CASMTDSPPADTQYF. The variable domain in full, with the rest retrieved from reference TRBV28 and TRBJ2-3, is DVKVTQSSRYLVKRTGEKVFLECVQDMDHENMFWYRQDPGLGLRLIYFSYDVKMKEKGDIPEGYSVSREKKERFSLILESASTNQTSMYLCASMTDSPPADTQYFGPGTRLTVL.